The 6 T cell receptor beta chains presented below share a single source sample, sequenced in a study of PD-1 blockade in classical Hodgkin lymphoma. Documented time point: cycle 4 day 1 (C4D1), after more than 5 weeks of nivolumab. Exposure to brentuximab vedotin varied, and each patient had relapsed following autologous stem cell transplantation. This table comes from immunoSEQ multiplex PCR, and its TCRdb copy is limited to in-frame clones, with some not included. The profile shows approximately 8,000 clones, 70% to 80% of them singletons. The material was peripheral blood mononuclear cells (PBMCs), obtained before the fourth cycle of nivolumab. The receptors shown here come from a human donor with classical Hodgkin lymphoma.

This chain connects TRBV27 to TRBJ1-4; D not certain. The V and J ends lost 7 bases and 3 bases respectively, with 12 bases between them. Germline-derived CDR1 and CDR2 are MNHEY and SMNVEV (reference sequence). There are 14 residues in the CDR3. The CDR3 DNA follows: TGTGCCAGCACCAACCTAGGAGCTAATGAAAAACTGTTTTTT. Amino acid sequence: CASTNLGANEKLFF.

The chain recombines TRBV7-2 with TRBJ2-1; a weak D match, TRBD2 (7 bases). CDR1 and CDR2 (germline): SGHTA, FQGNSA. The CDR3 extends over 16 amino acids. The V gene lost 1 base and the J gene lost 0 bases, with 10 bases spanning the gap. The CDR3 coding sequence is TGTGCCAGCAGCTTAGAGGGGGGGCTCTCCTACAATGAGCAGTTCTTC. Translated, it gives CASSLEGGLSYNEQFF.

The chain has TRBV5-1 and TRBJ2-5; D gene ambiguous. The better agreement between TRBJ2-7 and the DNA end casts doubt on the J call. CDR1 and CDR2 (germline): SGHRS, YFSETQ. This CDR3 region has 12 residues. CDR3 nucleotide sequence: TGCGCCAGCAGCTCGGGCCGCCACGAGCAGTACTTC. Translated, it gives CASSSGRHEQYF.

The CDR3 nucleotides read TGTGCCAGCAGCTTTCTATCTAGCACAGATACGCAGTATTTT. Protein sequence: CASSFLSSTDTQYF. The rearrangement joins TRBV5-5 to TRBJ2-3; D is unresolved. The V end lost 2 bases, the J end lost 0 bases, and 7 bases lay between the germline ends. The V gene's germline CDR1 is SGHKS and CDR2 YYEKEE (reference sequence). The CDR3 sequence is 14 residues long.

A single count supports this clone. V gene TRBV5-6 combines with J gene TRBJ2-3; unclear D gene. With 0 bases removed from V and 0 bases from J, the gap between germline ends came to 8 bases. Per the germline V gene, CDR1 is SGHDT and CDR2 is YYEEEE. This CDR3 has 15 residues. CDR3 sequence: CASSLGLTSTDTQYF. CDR3 in DNA: TGTGCCAGCAGCTTGGGGCTAACTAGCACAGATACGCAGTATTTT. The full variable domain, completed using reference TRBV5-6 and TRBJ2-3, is DAGVTQSPTHLIKTRGQQVTLRCSPKSGHDTVSWYQQALGQGPQFIFQYYEEEERQRGNFPDRFSGHQFPNYSSELNVNALLLGDSALYLCASSLGLTSTDTQYFGPGTRLTVL.

The rearrangement joins TRBV2 to TRBJ1-5; D is unclear. The CDR3 has 13 residues. V dropped 7 bases and J dropped 0 bases, with 7 bases sitting between them. Germline V gene lookup returns CDR1 SNHLY and CDR2 FYNNEI. In nucleotides, the CDR3 is TGTGCCAGCAAGGAGTCTAGCAATCAGCCCCAGCATTTT. Amino acids: CASKESSNQPQHF.